The next 5 T cell receptor beta chains were all read from a single sample in a study of shared T cell receptors in the human thymus. Libraries were prepared by immunoSEQ multiplex PCR; TCRdb keeps only in-frame clonotypes and omits some of them. This repertoire shows 600,000 to 900,000 clones, approximately 83% found once; its top ten account for 0.0095% to 0.011%. These sequences were also reported in another study, on human thymus T cells.

Sequenced: thymocytes. These receptors came from a girl younger than two with a congenital heart defect.

The chain recombines TRBV4-3 with TRBJ2-3; TRBD2 agrees at 12 bases. The V segment lost 4 bases and the J segment 2 bases; nucleotides outside the gene matches: 13. In germline, CDR1 is LGHNA, CDR2 YSLEER. CDR3 length: 19 residues. The CDR3 sequence: CASSPYPGLAGSYTDTQYF. The DNA of the CDR3 is TGCGCCAGCAGCCCATATCCGGGACTAGCGGGTTCTTACACAGATACGCAGTATTTT.

This clone showed up just a few times. This rearrangement joins TRBV5-5 to TRBJ2-7; D is uncertain. This CDR3 is built from 15 residues. Trimming took 2 bases from V and 3 from J, leaving 15 bases between them. CDR1 and CDR2 from the germline V gene are SGHKS and YYEKEE (reference sequence). The CDR3 region is CASSFSVSPFYEQYF. For the CDR3, the DNA is TGTGCCAGCAGCTTCTCGGTCTCCCCGTTCTACGAGCAGTACTTC.

V gene TRBV7-8 combines with J gene TRBJ1-5, with D unresolved. The CDR3 runs 16 residues. V was pared by 2 bases and J by 6 bases, with 17 bases between. Germline-derived CDR1 and CDR2 are SGHVS and FQNEAQ. The CDR3 region is CASSLSRGQAGQPQHF. CDR3 nucleotides: TGTGCCAGCAGCTTAAGCCGAGGGCAGGCAGGTCAGCCCCAGCATTTT.

The chain uses TRBV9 and TRBJ2-3, with D possibly matching TRBD2 (6 bases). The V and J ends lost 0 bases and 0 bases respectively, with 17 bases between them. This CDR3 region has 18 residues. From germline, CDR1 is SGDLS and CDR2 YYNGEE. The CDR3 here is CASSVVERVNSSTDTQYF. In nucleotides, the CDR3 is TGTGCCAGCAGCGTAGTAGAGCGGGTCAACTCTAGCACAGATACGCAGTATTTT.

The V call is TRBV14, the J call TRBJ2-2; 7 bases line up with TRBD2. J was trimmed by 9 bases and V by 2 bases; bases with no gene match: 15. The CDR3 length is 17 residues. Germline lookup yields CDR1 SGHDN and CDR2 FVKESK. The CDR3: CASSQPSGEGLNRELFF. The CDR3, as DNA: TGTGCCAGCAGCCAACCAAGCGGGGAGGGGCTCAACCGGGAGCTGTTTTTT. The full variable domain, rest sourced from reference TRBV14 and TRBJ2-2, is EAGVTQFPSHSVIEKGQTVTLRCDPISGHDNLYWYRRVMGKEIKFLLHFVKESKQDESGMPNNRFLAERTGGTYSTLKVQPAELEDSGVYFCASSQPSGEGLNRELFFGEGSRLTVL.